This T cell receptor beta chain is from a study of T-cell memory formation after mild COVID-19. There are a few counts of this clonotype. The 5'RACE method, run with constant-segment primers, produced TCR alpha and TCR beta cDNA libraries (carrying sample barcodes and UMIs). TCRdb ran MiXCR on the 5' RACE reads and lists one entry per CDR3 protein. The table shows 350,000 or so distinct CDR3 sequences, with around 20% occurring only once. The specimen sequenced was PBMCs or a T cell subset sorted from them (not recorded which). The source is an adult woman who had mild COVID-19 (a few samples of this study predate the infection). Cell type and time point are not known.

The CDR3, as DNA: TGTGCCAGCAGTTTTAGGACTAGCTTCCCAGATACGCAGTATTTT. Its translation: CASSFRTSFPDTQYF. The chain links TRBV12-3 or TRBV12-4 to TRBJ2-3; 8 bases agree with TRBD2. CDR3 length: 15 amino acids. V lost 3 bases, J lost 4 bases, and 6 bases stayed unmatched.